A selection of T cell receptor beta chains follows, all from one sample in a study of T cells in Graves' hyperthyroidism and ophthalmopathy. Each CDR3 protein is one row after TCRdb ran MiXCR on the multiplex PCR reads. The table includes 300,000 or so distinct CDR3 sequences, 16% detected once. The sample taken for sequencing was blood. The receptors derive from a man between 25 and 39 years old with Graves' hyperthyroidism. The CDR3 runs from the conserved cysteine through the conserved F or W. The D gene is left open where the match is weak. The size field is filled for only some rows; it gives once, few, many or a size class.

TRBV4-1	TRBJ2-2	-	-	TGCGCCAGCAGCCAGGCGGCGGGATGGAACACCGGGGAGCTGTTTTTT	CASSQAAGWNTGELFF
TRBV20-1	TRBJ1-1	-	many	TGCAGTGCGACCTCGGGTCCCATGGACACTGAAGCTTTCTTT	CSATSGPMDTEAFF
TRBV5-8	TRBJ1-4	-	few	TGTGCCAGCAGCTTGGGTCTATCTACGGCTAATGAAAAACTGTTTTTT	CASSLGLSTANEKLFF
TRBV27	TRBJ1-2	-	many	TGTGCCAGCAGTTTGTGGGGGGTAGATAACTATGGCTACACCTTC	CASSLWGVDNYGYTF
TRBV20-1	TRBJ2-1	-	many	TGCAGTGCCATGGGAGCCGGGCAGGGCTACAATGAGCAGTTCTTC	CSAMGAGQGYNEQFF
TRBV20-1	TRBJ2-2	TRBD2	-	TGCAGTGCTAGGATCTGGCGGGAGTACTACACCGGGGAGCTGTTTTTT	CSARIWREYYTGELFF
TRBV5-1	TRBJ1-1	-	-	TGCACCAGCAGCTTGGGGGTTTTAACCCAACAGGGAGCTTTCTTT	CTSSLGVLTQQGAFF
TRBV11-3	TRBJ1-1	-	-	TGTGCCAGCAGCCCGGGGGGCCGGTGGGGGACTGAAGCTTTCTTT	CASSPGGRWGTEAFF
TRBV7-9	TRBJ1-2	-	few	TGTGCCAGCAGCTTAGTTTTGGATGGCTACACCTTC	CASSLVLDGYTF
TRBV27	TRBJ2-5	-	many	TGTGCCAGCAGCGCTGGGTGGTTCCAAGAGACCCAGTACTTC	CASSAGWFQETQYF
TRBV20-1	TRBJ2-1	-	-	TGCAGCCCCGCGGGCTATGGGACCTCCTCCTACAATGAGCAGTTCTTC	CSPAGYGTSSYNEQFF
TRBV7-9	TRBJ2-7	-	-	TGTGCCAGCAGCCAAGTGGGTAAGGACTCGAACTACGAGCAGTACTTC	CASSQVGKDSNYEQYF
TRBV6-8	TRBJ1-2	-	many	TGTGCCAGGGCTGCCCCCAAGGGGTATGGCTACACCTTC	CARAAPKGYGYTF
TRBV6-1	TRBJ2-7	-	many	TGTGCCAGCAGTGAGACGGACGGGAGACCCTACGAGCAGTACTTC	CASSETDGRPYEQYF
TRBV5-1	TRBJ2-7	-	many	TGCGCCAGCACCCCAGACAGATCCTACGAGCAGTACTTC	CASTPDRSYEQYF
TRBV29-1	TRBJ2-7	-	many	TGCAGCGCTCGTCGATCAGGGTCCCACGAGCAGTACTTC	CSARRSGSHEQYF
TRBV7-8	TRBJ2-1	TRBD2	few	TGTGCCAGCAGCTTAAATAGCGGGGTCATGAGCTCCTACAATGAGCAGTTCTTC	CASSLNSGVMSSYNEQFF
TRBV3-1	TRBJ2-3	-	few	TGTGCCAGCAGCCAAGAGGGGGGCGGCACGCAGTATTTT	CASSQEGGGTQYF
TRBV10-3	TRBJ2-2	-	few	TGTGCCACGCAACCGGGAGCCGCGAACACCGGGGAGCTGTTTTTT	CATQPGAANTGELFF
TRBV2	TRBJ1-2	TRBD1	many	TGTGCCAGCAGTTGGGACAGGGGAAACTATGGCTACACCTTC	CASSWDRGNYGYTF
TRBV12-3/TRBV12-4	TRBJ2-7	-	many	TGTGCCAGCAGCCGTGGCGACTACGAGCAGTACTTC	CASSRGDYEQYF
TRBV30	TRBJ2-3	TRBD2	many	TGTGCCTGGGTAACTAGCGGGAGGGCCTTTGATACGCAGTATTTT	CAWVTSGRAFDTQYF
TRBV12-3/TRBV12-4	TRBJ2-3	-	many	TGTGCCAGCAGTCGAGACAGTTATACGCAGTATTTT	CASSRDSYTQYF
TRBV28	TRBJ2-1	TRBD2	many	TGTGCCAGCAGTTGGGGGTATAGCGGGAGCTCCTACAATGAGCAGTTCTTC	CASSWGYSGSSYNEQFF
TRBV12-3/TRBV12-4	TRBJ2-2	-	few	TGTGCCAGCAGTTTCAGGGGCAGCAGGGAGCTGTTTTTT	CASSFRGSRELFF
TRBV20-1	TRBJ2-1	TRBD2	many	TGCAGTGCCGAGAGCTCTCAGACCGGGACTAGCGTCTACAATGAGCAGTTCTTC	CSAESSQTGTSVYNEQFF
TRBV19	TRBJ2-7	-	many	TGTGCCAGTAGCCTGCAGGGGCGGAGCTCCTACGAGCAGTACTTC	CASSLQGRSSYEQYF
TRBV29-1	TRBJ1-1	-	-	TGCAGCGTGCTTGGGGTAGTATTAGGGGTGAGGCGGGCTTTCTTT	CSVLGVVLGVRRAFF
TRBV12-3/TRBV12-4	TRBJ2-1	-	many	TGTGCCAGCAGTCCGGACCCCGGTACTAACAATGAGCAGTTCTTC	CASSPDPGTNNEQFF
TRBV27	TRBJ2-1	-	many	TGTGCCAGCAGTTTGACCCTTTTCAATGAGCAGTTCTTC	CASSLTLFNEQFF
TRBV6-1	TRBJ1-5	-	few	TGTGCCAGCAGTTGGGGGGGCCTTCCGGGGACCCAGCATTTT	CASSWGGLPGTQHF
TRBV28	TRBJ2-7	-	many	TGTGCCAGCAGCCCACCGGGGCTAAACTCCTACGAGCAGTACTTC	CASSPPGLNSYEQYF
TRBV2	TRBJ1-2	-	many	TGTGCCAGCAGTGAACTGGGACGGGAAGAGGGCTACACCTTC	CASSELGREEGYTF
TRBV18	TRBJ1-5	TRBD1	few	TGTGCCAGCTCACCAAACGGACAGGGGGCGAGCAATCAGCCCCAGCATTTT	CASSPNGQGASNQPQHF
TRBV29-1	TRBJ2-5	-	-	TGCAGCGTTAGTACAGGGATACTCGGGGAGACCCAGTACTTC	CSVSTGILGETQYF
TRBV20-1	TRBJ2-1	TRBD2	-	TGCAGGGTCGTGGTGGCGGGAGGCTACAATGAGCAGTTCTTC	CRVVVAGGYNEQFF
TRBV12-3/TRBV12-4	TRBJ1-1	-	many	TGTGCCAGCAGCTCCCTCGGGGGTGACACTGAAGCTTTCTTT	CASSSLGGDTEAFF
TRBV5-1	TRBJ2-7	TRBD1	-	TGCGCCAGCAGCTTGAAGACAGGGCCCAGCTCCTACGAGCAGTACTTC	CASSLKTGPSSYEQYF
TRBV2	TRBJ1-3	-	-	TGTGCCAGCAGTACGGACCGTGGAAACACCATATATTTT	CASSTDRGNTIYF
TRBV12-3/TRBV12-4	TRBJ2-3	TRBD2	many	TGTGCCAGCAGTTTCGTAGCGGGAGGGGGTCCAGATACGCAGTATTTT	CASSFVAGGGPDTQYF
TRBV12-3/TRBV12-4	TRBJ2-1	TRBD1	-	TGTGCCAGCAGCCCAACAGGACAGGCGGACAATGAGCAGTTCTTC	CASSPTGQADNEQFF
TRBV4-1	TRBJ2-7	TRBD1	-	TGCGCCAGCAGCCTTGTGGGGACAGGAGACTACGAGCAGTACTTC	CASSLVGTGDYEQYF
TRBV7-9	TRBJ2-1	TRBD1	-	TGTGCCAGCACCTTGGGGACAGGGAGGGATGAGCAGTTCTTC	CASTLGTGRDEQFF
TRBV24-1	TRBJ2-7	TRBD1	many	TGTGCCACCAGTGACCCCGACAGGGGGACCTACGAGCAGTACTTC	CATSDPDRGTYEQYF